Listed here are 25 T cell receptor beta chains from one sample, sequenced in a study of blood T cell repertoires in COVID-19. Here immunoSEQ multiplex PCR was the method, and the copy in TCRdb shows in-frame clones only, minus some. The sample includes 200,000 or so clones, about four fifths of them seen just once. Source material: peripheral blood. These TCRs come from a woman aged 60-70 years with acute or convalescent COVID-19.

V usage is TRBV7-2 and J usage is TRBJ1-2; possible D gene TRBD1, 6 bases. V lost 2 bases and J lost 8, with 15 bases in between. CDR3 length equals 14 residues. Per the germline V gene, CDR1 is SGHTA and CDR2 is FQGNSA. The CDR3 DNA reads TGTGCCAGCAGCTTAACAGGGCAAGGCGAGGGCTACACCTTC. Its translation: CASSLTGQGEGYTF.

This clone was seen just once. The gene calls are TRBV5-6 and TRBJ1-1, with TRBD1 matching 9 bases. The CDR3 loop spans 17 amino acids. Germline trimming cut 5 bases from V and 0 bases from J; bases unmatched to any gene: 11. CDR1 is SGHDT, CDR2 YYEEEE, per germline. CDR3 sequence reads: CASSLSWTGAMNTEAFF. As DNA, the CDR3 is TGTGCCAGCAGTTTGTCCTGGACAGGGGCAATGAACACTGAAGCTTTCTTT. Combining the CDR3 with reference TRBV5-6 and TRBJ1-1 gives the whole variable domain DAGVTQSPTHLIKTRGQQVTLRCSPKSGHDTVSWYQQALGQGPQFIFQYYEEEERQRGNFPDRFSGHQFPNYSSELNVNALLLGDSALYLCASSLSWTGAMNTEAFFGQGTRLTVV.

The rearrangement uses TRBV28 and TRBJ2-3, with 11 bases aligning to TRBD2. Germline loops: CDR1 MDHEN, CDR2 SYDVKM. CDR3 length: 14 residues. J lost 4 bases, V lost 10 bases, and 7 bases had no gene match. The CDR3 region has the DNA TGTGCCACAGCAATAGCGGGGGGGTCAGATACGCAGTATTTT. Encoded protein: CATAIAGGSDTQYF.

This chain uses TRBV7-2 with TRBJ1-5; TRBD1 aligns across 9 bases. V was clipped by 5 bases and J by 6 bases; unmatched bases: 8. The CDR3 runs 15 residues. CDR1 is SGHTA and CDR2 is FQGNSA in the germline V gene. The chain's CDR3 is CASSPGGTGRQPQHF. The CDR3 DNA reads as TGTGCCAGCAGCCCAGGGGGGACAGGGCGTCAGCCCCAGCATTTT.

The rearrangement joins TRBV9 to TRBJ1-1; the D gene is possibly TRBD1 (6 bases). Between the trimmed V and J ends, which lost 4 bases and 7 bases, there was a span of 14 bases. The CDR3 runs to 13 residues. Germline V gene lookup returns CDR1 SGDLS and CDR2 YYNGEE. This CDR3 reads CASSPLGQYEAFF. As DNA, the CDR3 is TGTGCCAGCAGCCCCCTAGGACAGTATGAAGCTTTCTTT.

This sequence joins TRBV5-4 and TRBJ2-1; D may be TRBD1 (6 bases). Trimming shortened V by 4 bases and J by 4 bases, and 15 bases separated the two germline ends. Per germline, CDR1 SGHNT and CDR2 YYREEE (reference sequence). CDR3 length equals 15 residues. The CDR3 coding sequence is TGTGCCAGCAGCCGCTTGGGGGCCAAATACAATGAGCAGTTCTTC. It yields the protein CASSRLGAKYNEQFF.

The DNA of the CDR3 is TGTGCCAGCACCAGCGGTTTCTCCGAGCAGTACTTC. It translates to CASTSGFSEQYF. This chain links TRBV2 with TRBJ2-7, with D possibly being TRBD2 (5 bases). The CDR3 consists of 12 residues. V was shortened by 7 bases and J by 6 bases, with 13 bases between the two germline ends. Germline loops: CDR1 SNHLY, CDR2 FYNNEI. Using reference TRBV2 and TRBJ2-7 for the parts outside the CDR3, the full variable domain is EPEVTQTPSHQVTQMGQEVILRCVPISNHLYFYWYRQILGQKVEFLVSFYNNEISEKSEIFDDQFSVERPDGSNFTLKIRSTKLEDSAMYFCASTSGFSEQYFGPGTRLTVT.

The rearrangement uses TRBV7-2 and TRBJ2-3, with 7 bases that match TRBD2. Germline CDR1 and CDR2: SGHTA and FQGNSA. The junction had 5 bases not matched to a gene; V was cut back by 5 bases and J by 0 bases. The CDR3 is 15 residues long. The chain's CDR3 is CASSVTGGSTDTQYF. The CDR3 DNA reads as TGTGCCAGCAGCGTGACGGGAGGAAGCACAGATACGCAGTATTTT.

This clone has only one observation. V gene TRBV5-6 combines with J gene TRBJ1-1; weak D call: TRBD1 (5 bases). CDR3 length: 13 amino acids. Trimming took 3 bases from V and 11 from J, leaving 17 bases between them. Germline CDR1 is SGHDT and CDR2 is YYEEEE. The CDR3 protein is CASSWAGGTDAFF. The CDR3 DNA reads as TGTGCCAGCAGCTGGGCCGGGGGAACCGATGCTTTCTTT.

This clone came up once. This rearrangement joins TRBV27 to TRBJ1-5, with D possibly matching TRBD1 (5 bases). The germline CDR1 and CDR2 sequences are MNHEY and SMNVEV (reference sequence). The CDR3 is 13 residues long. V was clipped by 5 bases and J by 5 bases, with 10 bases between them. The CDR3 DNA reads TGTGCCAGCAGTCAAAAAGGGGATCAGCCCCAGCATTTT. This sequence encodes CASSQKGDQPQHF.

CDR3 coding DNA: TGTGCCAGCAGCTTACGGGGACAGCTCACAGATACGCAGTATTTT. Translation: CASSLRGQLTDTQYF. The chain recombines TRBV5-4 with TRBJ2-3, with 7 positions matching TRBD1. Germline V gives CDR1 SGHNT, CDR2 YYREEE (reference sequence). The CDR3 has 15 residues. The V gene end was trimmed by 2 bases and the J gene end by 2 bases; junction bases not matched to a gene: 5.

The chain uses TRBV9 and TRBJ2-7; D is uncertain. The germline V gene has CDR1 SGDLS and CDR2 YYNGEE. The length of the CDR3 is 15 residues. Trimming took 0 bases from V and 7 from J, leaving 17 bases between them. The CDR3 here is CASSVGAGPLQEQYF. CDR3 nucleotide sequence: TGTGCCAGCAGCGTAGGGGCAGGCCCTCTTCAAGAGCAGTACTTC.

This clone occurred once. J is TRBJ2-5 and V is TRBV5-1; possible D gene TRBD2, 6 bases. Germline assignment: CDR1 SGHRS and CDR2 YFSETQ. CDR3 length equals 13 residues. Trimming cost V 0 bases and J 3 bases, with 6 bases left between them. The CDR3 is CASSLGGEETQYF. The CDR3 DNA sequence: TGCGCCAGCAGCTTGGGGGGGGAAGAGACCCAGTACTTC.

This clone was counted once. V is TRBV29-1 and J is TRBJ1-2, with 7 bases identical to TRBD1. CDR3 length equals 13 residues. The V and J ends lost 4 bases and 4 bases, in that order; junction bases with no gene match: 6. Looked up from germline, CDR1 is SQVTM and CDR2 is ANQGSEA. CDR3 sequence (DNA): TGCAGCGTTGTCTCAGACAGGGTCTATGGCTACACCTTC. Residues: CSVVSDRVYGYTF.

Comment on this clone: This same CDR3 is encoded by further DNA sequences in the sample. J is TRBJ2-2 and V is TRBV6-5; TRBD2 matches 12 bases. Germline-derived CDR1 and CDR2 are MNHEY and SVGAGI. With V trimmed by 6 bases and J by 5 bases, 4 bases remained unmatched. The length of the CDR3 is 15 residues. The CDR3 DNA follows: TGTGCCAGCAGACTGACTAGCGGGGGAACCGGGGAGCTGTTTTTT. Protein: CASRLTSGGTGELFF.

The chain recombines TRBV27 with TRBJ2-3; a weak D match, TRBD2 (7 bases). Trimming removed 3 bases from V and 2 bases from J, with 18 bases in between. Germline CDR1 reads MNHEY; CDR2 reads SMNVEV (reference sequence). The length of the CDR3 is 17 residues. This CDR3 is CASSLLGGQADTDTQYF. The CDR3 nucleotides are TGTGCCAGCAGTTTGTTGGGGGGGCAAGCGGACACAGATACGCAGTATTTT.

This chain links TRBV3-1 (or the pseudogene TRBV3-2) with TRBJ2-5; a possible D gene is TRBD1 (6 bases). V lost 4 bases and J 0 bases, leaving 12 bases between the germline ends. CDR1 and CDR2 from the germline V gene are LGHDT and YNNKEL (reference sequence). CDR3 length: 15 amino acids. The chain's CDR3 is CASSLHRDNQETQYF. In DNA form, the CDR3 reads TGTGCCAGCAGCCTTCACAGGGATAACCAAGAGACCCAGTACTTC.

The gene calls are TRBV10-3 and TRBJ1-5, with D unresolved. The CDR3 contains 14 residues. Trimming took off 2 bases at V and 0 bases at J, with 5 bases between the two ends. CDR1 and CDR2 from the germline V gene are ENHRY and SYGVKD. CDR3 in DNA: TGTGCCATCAGTGAGGCCGGTAGCAATCAGCCCCAGCATTTT. It translates to CAISEAGSNQPQHF.

The chain is built from TRBV28 and TRBJ2-7; TRBD1 agrees at 11 bases. V was clipped by 6 bases and J by 7 bases; unmatched bases: 8. The CDR3 consists of 14 residues. Per germline, CDR1 MDHEN and CDR2 SYDVKM. CDR3 loop: CASREGTGGTEQYF. DNA of the CDR3: TGTGCCAGCAGGGAAGGGACAGGGGGTACAGAGCAGTACTTC.

J is TRBJ2-3 and V is TRBV2; D unclear. Germline V gene lookup returns CDR1 SNHLY and CDR2 FYNNEI. V lost 5 bases and J lost 4, with 10 bases in between. The CDR3 length is 13 residues. The CDR3 DNA follows: TGTGCCAGCAGTCTGTTGTTAGCAGATACGCAGTATTTT. This codes for CASSLLLADTQYF.

V usage is TRBV9 and J usage is TRBJ1-6; 9 bases fit TRBD1. CDR1 and CDR2 (germline): SGDLS, YYNGEE. V was pared by 5 bases and J by 4 bases, with 13 bases of the junction left unmatched. The CDR3 is 18 residues long. The CDR3 protein is CASRARTRQGGYNSPLHF. The CDR3 DNA sequence: TGTGCCAGCAGAGCTAGGACTCGACAGGGGGGTTATAATTCACCCCTCCACTTT.

The chain couples TRBV4-2 to TRBJ2-2, with D possibly TRBD1 on 6 matching bases. The CDR3 extends over 17 amino acids. CDR1 LGHNA and CDR2 YNFKEQ come from the germline V gene. The V gene lost 0 bases and the J gene lost 4 bases, with 15 bases spanning the gap. In DNA form, the CDR3 reads TGTGCCAGCAGCCAAGAATTCAGGCAGGGGAGCACCGGGGAGCTGTTTTTT. This sequence encodes CASSQEFRQGSTGELFF.

The chain has TRBV20-1 and TRBJ1-1; D uncertain. Trimming took off 1 base at V and 8 bases at J, with 5 bases between the two ends. This CDR3 contains 10 residues. In germline, CDR1 is DFQATT, CDR2 SNEGSKA (reference sequence). The CDR3 protein is CSARGAEAFF. CDR3 nucleotides: TGCAGTGCTAGAGGAGCCGAAGCTTTCTTT.

V is TRBV7-9 and J is TRBJ2-6; 8 bases match TRBD2. Germline CDR1 reads SEHNR; CDR2 reads FQNEAQ (reference sequence). V lost 5 bases to trimming and J lost 0 bases; unmatched junction nucleotides: 12. CDR3 size: 19 residues. CDR3 protein: CASSTPRTGGGSGANVLTF. CDR3 coding DNA: TGTGCCAGCAGCACCCCCCGTACCGGGGGGGGCTCTGGGGCCAACGTCCTGACTTTC.

The J gene is TRBJ2-1, the V gene TRBV27; TRBD2 is a possible D gene (7 bases). Germline CDR1 reads MNHEY; CDR2 reads SMNVEV (reference sequence). Trimming cost V 3 bases and J 6 bases, with 12 bases left between them. The CDR3 extends over 14 amino acids. Written as DNA, the CDR3 is TGTGCCAGCAGTTTCGGGGGGCCAGGCAATGAGCAGTTCTTC. Translated: CASSFGGPGNEQFF.